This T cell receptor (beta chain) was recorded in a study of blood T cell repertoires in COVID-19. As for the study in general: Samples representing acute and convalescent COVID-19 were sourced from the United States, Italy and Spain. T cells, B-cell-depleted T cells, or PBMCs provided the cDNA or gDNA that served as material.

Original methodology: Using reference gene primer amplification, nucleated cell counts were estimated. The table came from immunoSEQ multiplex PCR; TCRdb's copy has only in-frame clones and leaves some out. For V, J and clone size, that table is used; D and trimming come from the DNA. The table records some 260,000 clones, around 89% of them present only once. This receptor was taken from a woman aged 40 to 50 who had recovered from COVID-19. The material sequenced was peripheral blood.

The DNA for the CDR3 is TGTGCCAGCAGCTTGGGACTAGCGAGACCCCAAGAGACCCAGTACTTC. This encodes CASSLGLARPQETQYF. The V call is TRBV5-4, the J call TRBJ2-5; TRBD2 agrees at 8 bases. CDR3 size: 16 residues. J lost 1 base, V lost 0 bases, and 5 bases had no gene match. Germline V gives CDR1 SGHNT, CDR2 YYREEE (reference sequence).